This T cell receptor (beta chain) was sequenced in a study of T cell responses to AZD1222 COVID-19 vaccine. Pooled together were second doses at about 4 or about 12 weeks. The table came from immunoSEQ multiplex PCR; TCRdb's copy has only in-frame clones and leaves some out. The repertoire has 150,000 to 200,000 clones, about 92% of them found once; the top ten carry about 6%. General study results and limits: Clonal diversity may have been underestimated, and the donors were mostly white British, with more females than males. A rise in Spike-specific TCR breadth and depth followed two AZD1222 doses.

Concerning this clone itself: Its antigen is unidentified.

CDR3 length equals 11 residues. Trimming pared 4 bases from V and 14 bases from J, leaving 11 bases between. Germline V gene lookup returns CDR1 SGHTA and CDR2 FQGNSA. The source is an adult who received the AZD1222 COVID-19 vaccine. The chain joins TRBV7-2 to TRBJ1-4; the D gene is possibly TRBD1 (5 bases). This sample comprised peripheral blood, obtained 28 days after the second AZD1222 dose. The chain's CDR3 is CASSSQGRLFF. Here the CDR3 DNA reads TGTGCCAGCAGCTCCCAGGGAAGGCTGTTTTTT.